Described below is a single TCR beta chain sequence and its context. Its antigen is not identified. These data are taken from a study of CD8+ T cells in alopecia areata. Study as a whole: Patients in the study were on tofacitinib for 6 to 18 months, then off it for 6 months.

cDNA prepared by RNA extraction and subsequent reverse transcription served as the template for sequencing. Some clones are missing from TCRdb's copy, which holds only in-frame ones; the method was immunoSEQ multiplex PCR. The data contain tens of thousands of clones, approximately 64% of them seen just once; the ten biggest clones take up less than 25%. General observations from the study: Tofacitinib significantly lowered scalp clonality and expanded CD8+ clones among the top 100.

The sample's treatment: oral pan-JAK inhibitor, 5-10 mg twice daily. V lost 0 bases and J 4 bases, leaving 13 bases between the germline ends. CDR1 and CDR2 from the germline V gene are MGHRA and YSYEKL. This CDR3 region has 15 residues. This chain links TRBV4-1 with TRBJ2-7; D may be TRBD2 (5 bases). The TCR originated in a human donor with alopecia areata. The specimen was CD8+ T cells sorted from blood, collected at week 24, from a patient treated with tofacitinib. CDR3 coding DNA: TGCGCCAGCAGCCAAGAGCAGACGGGGAGTTACGAGCAGTACTTC. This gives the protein CASSQEQTGSYEQYF.